Included here is one T cell receptor beta chain sequence, with context. This clonotype came up many times. Its antigen is currently not known. Base qualities are missing; no much larger clone stands one base away. This entry is derived from a study of read filtering for tumor transcriptome and immune sequencing (dated by TCRdb to the early 2020s). Regarding the study in general: Of the patients in the cohort, about 17 were male and 14 were female, and their mean age was 65.9 years, with a range of about 40 to 85. One main goal was a read-filtering strategy for immune repertoire data, in particular deciding whether clonotypes backed by only one read should be removed. TCR repertoires obtained by targeted immune repertoire sequencing and by bulk whole-transcriptome sequencing performed on the same bone marrow samples were compared. Whole-transcriptome libraries were prepared with the TruSeq RNA Access Library Prep Kit after DNase treatment. TCR-region mapped reads per sample ranged from about 4 to 10.27 million with IR-seq versus only about 75 to 1,400 with RNA-seq. Under revised international staging, eight or nine patients fell into R-ISS I, 15 to 20 into R-ISS II and over five into R-ISS III.

For this chain, trimming is 5 bases at the V end and 5 bases at the J end, and the number of junction bases without a gene match is 10. CDR1 and CDR2, per the germline V gene, are MGHDK and SYGVNS. The CDR3 has 16 amino acids, counting the end cysteine and phenylalanine. Just CDR3 DNA is preserved here, 48 bases in frame from base 1. The study at large found these results: IR-seq captured clonotypes at much higher depth and more reliably than RNA-seq, and smaller IR-seq throughput sufficed to identify most shared clonotypes. The correlation between IR-seq and RNA-seq shared clonotype proportions rose when single-read clonotypes were removed. Rather than purified T cells, the sorted CD138-negative fraction was a mixed bone marrow immune population. In IR-seq, single-read clonotypes were 80% to 90% of clonotypes but around 3.2% of total reads; in RNA-seq they were around 75% of clonotypes and about 40% of reads.

TCR libraries were built from 400 to 450 ng RNA with the Immunoverse kit, using molecular barcoded adaptors covering alpha/delta and beta/gamma chains. TCR library preparation used the same RNA that was used for transcriptome sequencing. Sequencing of the TCR libraries was done on an Illumina HiSeq 4000 with 2 x 150 cycles. The paper's data handling went like this. TCR reads were aligned to human V, D, J and C references and assembled into CDR3 clonotypes with MiXCR, including quality filtering and error correction. The tcR package in R was used to analyze clonotype counts and gene usage diversity. Raw mapping reads were checked after the RNA-seq reads had been mapped by STAR aligner version 2.5.3a onto the human GRCh37 genome. IR-seq fastq files were randomly downsampled with Seqtk 1.3 to test the effect of sequencing depth on detected clonotypes. TCRdb reanalyzed the raw reads on its own, using fastp at Q25 for trimming and MiXCR for clone calling, and kept in-frame beta chains. Rows matching on CDR3 protein sequence are summarized as one entry with the most common DNA and genes. For this entry, the V and J calls and clone size follow TCRdb and not the study's own pipeline. The sample records some 41,000 distinct CDR3 sequences, roughly an eighth of which are singletons. The ten largest account for around 37% of the sample.

Every patient had bone marrow sampled at the time of active disease. Ficoll-Hypaque density gradient centrifugation was used to isolate bone marrow mononuclear cells. CD138-negative cells were obtained by negative selection after labeling with CD138 magnetic microbeads on a MACS separator, removing myeloma plasma cells. Flow cytometry on an Attune NxT with CD138 antibodies was used to check the purity of the isolated cells. Total RNA was extracted using TRIzol reagent and was quantified on a NanoDrop spectrophotometer. For each patient, the CD138-negative bone marrow sample underwent paired RNA-seq and IR-seq.

This sequence uses TRBV25-1 and TRBJ1-5; 9 central nucleotides agree with TRBD1. This clonotype was obtained from a donor aged 40 or older with multiple myeloma. Sequencing was carried out using a population of CD138-negative cells sorted from bone marrow. The label giving this sample's cell subset or site can be read as: bone marrow mononuclear cells depleted of CD138+ plasma/myeloma cells by negative magnetic selection. The CDR3 region has the sequence CASSPRTGALDQPQHF. In nucleotide form, the sequence is TGTGCCAGCAGTCCCCGGACAGGGGCCCTAGATCAGCCCCAGCATTTT.